The present TCR beta chain was sequenced within a study of shared clonotypes between healthy human individuals. General study points: Though the depth was large, rarefaction showed that sorted-subset sequencing was incomplete. Several donors showed sharing of 4.5% to 6% of naive CD4 clonotypes. Represented diversity, genetic and exposure-history alike, was limited by few donors.

Concerning this clone itself: As yet, its antigen is unknown.

Assay used: immunoSEQ multiplex PCR; TCRdb lists only in-frame clones, some missing. The profile shows more than 90,000 clones, 67% of them singletons. Germline CDR1 and CDR2: DFQATT and SNEGSKA (reference sequence). With 6 bases removed from V and 6 bases from J, the gap between germline ends came to 9 bases. The CDR3 extends over 11 amino acids. CD45RO+ cells and CCR7-negative CD45RA+ TemRA cells were combined as CD8 memory. Material for sequencing was memory CD8+ T cells sorted from blood. Stated subset: CD45RO+ cells pooled with CCR7-negative TemRA cells. This TCR was sampled from a young man in good health. J is TRBJ2-1 and V is TRBV20-1; perhaps TRBD2 as D (5 bases). CDR3 coding DNA: TGCAGTGCAAACCGGGGCAATGAGCAGTTCTTC. Protein sequence: CSANRGNEQFF.